This T cell receptor beta chain came from a study of T cell changes during pregnancy in multiple sclerosis. V was pared by 6 bases and J by 8 bases, with 17 bases between. The germline CDR1 and CDR2 sequences are SNHLY and FYNNEI. This CDR3 contains 14 residues. The protocol was immunoSEQ multiplex PCR, while the TCRdb copy is restricted to in-frame clones and leaves out a portion. The sample carries about 89,000 clones, 92% recorded once. The sequences come from peripheral blood, collected after pregnancy. The TCR comes from a female donor in good health, enrolled as a control in a pregnancy study. The chain combines TRBV2 with TRBJ2-1; tentative D call: TRBD1 (5 bases). In DNA, the CDR3 is TGTGCCAGCAGGCGGTTGCATCAGGGCGATGAGCAGTTCTTC. Amino acids: CASRRLHQGDEQFF.